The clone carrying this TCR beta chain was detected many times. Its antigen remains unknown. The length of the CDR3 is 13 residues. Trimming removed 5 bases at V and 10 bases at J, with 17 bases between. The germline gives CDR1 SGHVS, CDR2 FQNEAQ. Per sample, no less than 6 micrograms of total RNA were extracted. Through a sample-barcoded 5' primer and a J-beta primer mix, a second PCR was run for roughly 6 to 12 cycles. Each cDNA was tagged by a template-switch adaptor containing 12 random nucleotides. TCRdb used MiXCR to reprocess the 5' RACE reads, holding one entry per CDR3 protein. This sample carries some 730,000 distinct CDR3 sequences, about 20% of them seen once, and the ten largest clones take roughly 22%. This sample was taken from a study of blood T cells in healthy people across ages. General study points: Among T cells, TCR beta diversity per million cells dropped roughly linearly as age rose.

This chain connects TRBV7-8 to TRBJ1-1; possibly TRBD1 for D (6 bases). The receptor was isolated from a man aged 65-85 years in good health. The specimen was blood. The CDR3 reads CASSPAGDNAAFF. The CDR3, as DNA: TGTGCCAGCAGCCCTGCGGGGGACAATGCAGCTTTCTTT.